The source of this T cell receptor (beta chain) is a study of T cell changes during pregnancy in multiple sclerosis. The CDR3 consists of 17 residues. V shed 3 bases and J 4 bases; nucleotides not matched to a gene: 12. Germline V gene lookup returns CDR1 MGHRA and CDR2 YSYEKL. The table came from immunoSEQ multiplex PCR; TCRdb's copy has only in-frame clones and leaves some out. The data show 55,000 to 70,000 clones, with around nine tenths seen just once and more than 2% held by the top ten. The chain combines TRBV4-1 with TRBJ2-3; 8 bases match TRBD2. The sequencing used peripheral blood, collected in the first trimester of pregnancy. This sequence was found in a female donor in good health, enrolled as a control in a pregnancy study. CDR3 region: CASSHDPGGALSDTQYF. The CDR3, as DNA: TGCGCCAGCAGCCACGACCCGGGGGGGGCTCTTTCAGATACGCAGTATTTT.